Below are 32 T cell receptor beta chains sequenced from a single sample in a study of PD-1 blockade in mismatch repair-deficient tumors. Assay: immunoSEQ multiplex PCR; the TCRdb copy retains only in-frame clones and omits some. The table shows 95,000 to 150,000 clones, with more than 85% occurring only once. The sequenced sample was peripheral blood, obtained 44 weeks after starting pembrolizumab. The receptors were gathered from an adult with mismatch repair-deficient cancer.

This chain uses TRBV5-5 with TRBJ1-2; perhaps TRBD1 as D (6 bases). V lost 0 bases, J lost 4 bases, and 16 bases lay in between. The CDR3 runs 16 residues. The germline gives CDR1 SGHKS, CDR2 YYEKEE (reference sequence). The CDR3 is CASSLAPGQPPYGYTF. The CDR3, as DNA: TGTGCCAGCAGCTTGGCTCCCGGACAGCCCCCCTATGGCTACACCTTC.

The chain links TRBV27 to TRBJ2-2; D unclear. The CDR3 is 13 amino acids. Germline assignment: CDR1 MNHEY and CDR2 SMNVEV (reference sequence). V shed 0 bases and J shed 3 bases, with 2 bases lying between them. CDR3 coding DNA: TGTGCCAGCAGTTTATCTTACACCGGGGAGCTGTTTTTT. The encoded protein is CASSLSYTGELFF.

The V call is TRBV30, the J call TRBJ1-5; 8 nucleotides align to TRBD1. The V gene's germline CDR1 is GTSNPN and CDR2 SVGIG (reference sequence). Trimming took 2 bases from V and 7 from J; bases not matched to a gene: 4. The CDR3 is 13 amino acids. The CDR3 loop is CAWSRDRTQPQHF. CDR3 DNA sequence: TGTGCCTGGAGTCGGGACAGGACCCAGCCCCAGCATTTT.

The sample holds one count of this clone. Written as DNA, the CDR3 is TGTGCCAGCAGCCCCCTGGGGGTTGGCACAGATACGCAGTATTTT. Translated: CASSPLGVGTDTQYF. The gene calls are TRBV7-6 and TRBJ2-3, with D possibly called TRBD1 or TRBD2 (5 bases each). CDR1 and CDR2 (germline): SGHVS, FNYEAQ. The CDR3 has 15 amino acids. Trimming took 5 bases from V and 1 from J, leaving 13 bases between them.

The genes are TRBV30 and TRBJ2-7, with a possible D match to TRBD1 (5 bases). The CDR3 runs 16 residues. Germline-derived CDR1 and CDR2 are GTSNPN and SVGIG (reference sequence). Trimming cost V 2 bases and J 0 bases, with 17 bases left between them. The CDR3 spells CAWSTPRQLNSYEQYF. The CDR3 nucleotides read TGTGCCTGGAGTACCCCCAGACAGCTGAACTCCTACGAGCAGTACTTC.

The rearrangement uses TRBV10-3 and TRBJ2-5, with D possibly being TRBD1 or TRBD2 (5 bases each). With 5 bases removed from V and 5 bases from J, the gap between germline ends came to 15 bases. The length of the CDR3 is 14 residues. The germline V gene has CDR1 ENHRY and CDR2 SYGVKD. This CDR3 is CAISPTHRRETQYF. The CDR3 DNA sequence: TGTGCCATCAGTCCCACCCACAGGAGGGAGACCCAGTACTTC.

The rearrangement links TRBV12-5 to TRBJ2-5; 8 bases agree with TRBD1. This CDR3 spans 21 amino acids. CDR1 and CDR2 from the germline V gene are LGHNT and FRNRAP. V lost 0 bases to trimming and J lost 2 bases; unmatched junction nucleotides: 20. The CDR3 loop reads CASGLVEQGAFFWQTQETQYF. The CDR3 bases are TGTGCTAGTGGTTTGGTAGAGCAGGGGGCGTTTTTTTGGCAGACTCAAGAGACCCAGTACTTC.

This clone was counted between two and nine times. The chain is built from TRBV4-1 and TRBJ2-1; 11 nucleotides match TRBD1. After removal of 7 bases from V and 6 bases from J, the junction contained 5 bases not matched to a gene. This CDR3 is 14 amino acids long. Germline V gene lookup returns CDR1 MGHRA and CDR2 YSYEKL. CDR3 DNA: TGCGCCAGCACCGGGACAGGGGGAATCAATGAGCAGTTCTTC. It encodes CASTGTGGINEQFF.

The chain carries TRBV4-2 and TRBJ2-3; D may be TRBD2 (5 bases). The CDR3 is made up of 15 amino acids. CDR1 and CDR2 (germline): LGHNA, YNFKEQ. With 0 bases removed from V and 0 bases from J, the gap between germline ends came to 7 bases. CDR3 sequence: CASSQDWTSTDTQYF. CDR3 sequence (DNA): TGTGCCAGCAGCCAAGATTGGACTAGCACAGATACGCAGTATTTT.

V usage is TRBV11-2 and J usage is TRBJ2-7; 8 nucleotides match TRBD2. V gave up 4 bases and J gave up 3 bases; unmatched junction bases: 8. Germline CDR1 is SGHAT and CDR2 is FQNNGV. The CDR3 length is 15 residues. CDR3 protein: CASSSFTGLGYEQYF. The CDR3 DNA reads TGTGCCAGCAGCTCTTTTACGGGACTAGGCTACGAGCAGTACTTC.

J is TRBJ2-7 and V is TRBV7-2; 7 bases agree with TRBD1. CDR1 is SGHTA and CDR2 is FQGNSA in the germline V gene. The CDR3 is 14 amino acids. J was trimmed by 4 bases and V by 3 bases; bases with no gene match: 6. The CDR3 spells CASSLGQPSYEQYF. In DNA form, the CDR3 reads TGTGCCAGCAGCTTGGGACAGCCAAGTTACGAGCAGTACTTC.

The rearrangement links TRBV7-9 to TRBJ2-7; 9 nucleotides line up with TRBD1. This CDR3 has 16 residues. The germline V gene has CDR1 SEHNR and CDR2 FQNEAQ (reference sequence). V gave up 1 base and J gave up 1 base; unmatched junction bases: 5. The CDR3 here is CASSLGRTGDSYEQYF. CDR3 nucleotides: TGTGCCAGCAGCTTAGGGCGGACAGGGGATTCCTACGAGCAGTACTTC. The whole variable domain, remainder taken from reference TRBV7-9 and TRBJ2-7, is DTGVSQNPRHKITKRGQNVTFRCDPISEHNRLYWYRQTLGQGPEFLTYFQNEAQLEKSRLLSDRFSAERPKGSFSTLEIQRTEQGDSAMYLCASSLGRTGDSYEQYFGPGTRLTVT.

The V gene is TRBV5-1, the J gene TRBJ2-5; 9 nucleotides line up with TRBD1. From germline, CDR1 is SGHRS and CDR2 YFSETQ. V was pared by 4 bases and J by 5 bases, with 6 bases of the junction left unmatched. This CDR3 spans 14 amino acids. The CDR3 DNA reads TGCGCCAGCAGCCGGCTCGGACAGGGGGAGACCCAGTACTTC. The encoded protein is CASSRLGQGETQYF. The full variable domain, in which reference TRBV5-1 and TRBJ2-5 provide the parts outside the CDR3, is KAGVTQTPRYLIKTRGQQVTLSCSPISGHRSVSWYQQTPGQGLQFLFEYFSETQRNKGNFPGRFSGRQFSNSRSEMNVSTLELGDSALYLCASSRLGQGETQYFGPGTRLLVL.

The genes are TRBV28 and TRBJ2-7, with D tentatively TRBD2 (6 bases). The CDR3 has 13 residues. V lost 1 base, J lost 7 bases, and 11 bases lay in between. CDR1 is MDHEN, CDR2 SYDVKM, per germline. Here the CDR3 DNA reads TGTGCCAGCAGTTTATTATCGGCGGGGGAGCAGTACTTC. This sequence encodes CASSLLSAGEQYF.

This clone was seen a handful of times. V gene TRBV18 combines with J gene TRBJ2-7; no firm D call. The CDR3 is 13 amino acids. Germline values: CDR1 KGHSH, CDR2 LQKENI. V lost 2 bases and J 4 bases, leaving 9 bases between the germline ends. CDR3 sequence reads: CASSPSDGYEQYF. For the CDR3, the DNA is TGTGCCAGCTCACCATCGGACGGATACGAGCAGTACTTC.

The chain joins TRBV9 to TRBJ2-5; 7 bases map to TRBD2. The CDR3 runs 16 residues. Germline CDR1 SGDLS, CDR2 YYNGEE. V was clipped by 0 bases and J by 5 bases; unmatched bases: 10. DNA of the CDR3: TGTGCCAGCAGCGTAGCCTCGGCGGGAGATTATGAGACCCAGTACTTC. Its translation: CASSVASAGDYETQYF.

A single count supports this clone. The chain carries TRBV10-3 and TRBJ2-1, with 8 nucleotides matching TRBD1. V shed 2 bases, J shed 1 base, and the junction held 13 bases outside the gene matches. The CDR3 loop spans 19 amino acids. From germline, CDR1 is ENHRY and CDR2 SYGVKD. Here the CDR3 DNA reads TGTGCCATCAGTGAGATTTGGACAGGGACCCCTTTATCCTACAATGAGCAGTTCTTC. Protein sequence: CAISEIWTGTPLSYNEQFF.

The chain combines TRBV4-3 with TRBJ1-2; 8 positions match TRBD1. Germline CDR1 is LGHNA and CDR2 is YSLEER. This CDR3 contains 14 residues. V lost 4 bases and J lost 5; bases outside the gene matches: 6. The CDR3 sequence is CASSPTGEEYGYTF. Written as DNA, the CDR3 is TGCGCCAGCAGCCCGACAGGGGAGGAATATGGCTACACCTTC.

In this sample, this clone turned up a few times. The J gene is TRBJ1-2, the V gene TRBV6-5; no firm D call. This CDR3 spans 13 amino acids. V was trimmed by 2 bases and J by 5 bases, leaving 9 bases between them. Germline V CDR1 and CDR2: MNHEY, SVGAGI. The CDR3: CASSYQTEYGYTF. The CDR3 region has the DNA TGTGCCAGCAGTTACCAAACGGAATATGGCTACACCTTC.

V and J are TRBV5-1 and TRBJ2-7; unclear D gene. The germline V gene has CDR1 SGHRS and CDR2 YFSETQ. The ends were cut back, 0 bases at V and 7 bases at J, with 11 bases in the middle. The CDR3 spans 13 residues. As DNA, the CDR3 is TGCGCCAGCAGCTTGGCCCAGCGTTCGGAGCAGTACTTC. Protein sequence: CASSLAQRSEQYF.

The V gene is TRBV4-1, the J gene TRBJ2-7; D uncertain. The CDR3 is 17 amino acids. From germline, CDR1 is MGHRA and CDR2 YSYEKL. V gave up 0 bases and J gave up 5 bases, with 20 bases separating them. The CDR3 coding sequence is TGCGCCAGCAGCCAAGAAGTCGGTGTGAGCCAGGCACACGAGCAGTACTTC. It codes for CASSQEVGVSQAHEQYF.

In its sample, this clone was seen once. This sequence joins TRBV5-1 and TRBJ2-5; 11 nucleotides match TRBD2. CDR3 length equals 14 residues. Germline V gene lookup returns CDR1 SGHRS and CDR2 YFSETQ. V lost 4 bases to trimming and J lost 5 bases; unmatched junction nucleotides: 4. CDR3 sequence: CASSMTSGTETQYF. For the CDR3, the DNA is TGCGCCAGCAGCATGACTAGCGGGACGGAGACCCAGTACTTC.

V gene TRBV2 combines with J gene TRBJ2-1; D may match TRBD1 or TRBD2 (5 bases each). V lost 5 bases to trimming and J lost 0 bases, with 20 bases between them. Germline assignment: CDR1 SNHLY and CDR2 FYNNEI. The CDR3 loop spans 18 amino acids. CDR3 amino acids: CASSYSRDRKSSYNEQFF. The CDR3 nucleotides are TGTGCCAGCAGTTATTCCCGGGACCGAAAAAGCTCCTACAATGAGCAGTTCTTC.

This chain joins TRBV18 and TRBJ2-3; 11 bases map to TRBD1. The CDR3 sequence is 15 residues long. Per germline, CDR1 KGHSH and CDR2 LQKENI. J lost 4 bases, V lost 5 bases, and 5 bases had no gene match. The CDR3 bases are TGTGCCAGCTCAGACGGGACAGGGGGATCAGATACGCAGTATTTT. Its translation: CASSDGTGGSDTQYF. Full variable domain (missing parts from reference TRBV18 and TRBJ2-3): NAGVMQNPRHLVRRRGQEARLRCSPMKGHSHVYWYRQLPEEGLKFMVYLQKENIIDESGMPKERFSAEFPKEGPSILRIQQVVRGDSAAYFCASSDGTGGSDTQYFGPGTRLTVL.

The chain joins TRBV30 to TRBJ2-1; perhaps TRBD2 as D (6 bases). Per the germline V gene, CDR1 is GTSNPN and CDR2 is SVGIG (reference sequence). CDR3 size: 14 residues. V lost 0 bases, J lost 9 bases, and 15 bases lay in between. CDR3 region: CAWSVTSPVGEQFF. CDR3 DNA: TGTGCCTGGAGTGTAACTAGCCCCGTGGGTGAGCAGTTCTTC.

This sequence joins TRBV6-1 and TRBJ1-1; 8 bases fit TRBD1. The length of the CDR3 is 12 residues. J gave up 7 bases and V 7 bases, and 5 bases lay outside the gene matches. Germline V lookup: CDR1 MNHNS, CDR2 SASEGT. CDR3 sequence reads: CASMTGTGEAFF. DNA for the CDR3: TGTGCCAGCATGACCGGGACAGGTGAAGCTTTCTTT.

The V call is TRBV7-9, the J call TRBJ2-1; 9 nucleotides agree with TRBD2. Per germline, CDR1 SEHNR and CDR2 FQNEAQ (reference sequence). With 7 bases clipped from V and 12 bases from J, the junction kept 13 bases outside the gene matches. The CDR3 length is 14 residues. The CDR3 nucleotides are TGTGCCAGCACTTCTAGCGGGACCCCTTTCGGGCAGTTCTTC. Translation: CASTSSGTPFGQFF.

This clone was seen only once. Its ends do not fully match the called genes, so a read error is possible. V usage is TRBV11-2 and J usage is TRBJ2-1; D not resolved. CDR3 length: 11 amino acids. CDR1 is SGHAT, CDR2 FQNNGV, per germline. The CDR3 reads CASSLDNEQFF. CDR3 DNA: TGTGCCAGCAGCCTAGACAATGAGCAGTTCTTC.

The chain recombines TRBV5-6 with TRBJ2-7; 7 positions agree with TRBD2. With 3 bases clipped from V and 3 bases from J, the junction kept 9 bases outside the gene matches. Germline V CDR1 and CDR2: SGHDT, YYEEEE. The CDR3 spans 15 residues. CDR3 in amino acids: CASSSARTGGYEQYF. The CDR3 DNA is TGTGCCAGCAGCTCAGCTAGGACGGGGGGCTACGAGCAGTACTTC.

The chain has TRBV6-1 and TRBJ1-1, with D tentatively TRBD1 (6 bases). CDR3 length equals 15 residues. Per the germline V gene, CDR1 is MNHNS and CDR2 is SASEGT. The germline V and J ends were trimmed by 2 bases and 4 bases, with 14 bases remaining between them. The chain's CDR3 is CASSEWGQGITEAFF. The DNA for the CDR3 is TGTGCCAGCAGTGAATGGGGGCAGGGTATCACTGAAGCTTTCTTT.

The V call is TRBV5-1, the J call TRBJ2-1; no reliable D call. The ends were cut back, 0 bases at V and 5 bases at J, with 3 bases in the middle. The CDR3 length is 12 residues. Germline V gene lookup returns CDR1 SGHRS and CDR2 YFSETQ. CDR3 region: CASSLGHNEQFF. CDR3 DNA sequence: TGCGCCAGCAGCTTGGGACACAATGAGCAGTTCTTC.

CDR3 amino acids: CASSLDPGLAGTSTDTQYF. The CDR3 DNA reads as TGTGCCAGCAGCTTAGACCCGGGACTAGCGGGGACCTCGACAGATACGCAGTATTTT. V is TRBV7-9 and J is TRBJ2-3, with 13 bases aligning to TRBD2. The CDR3 length is 19 residues. The germline CDR1 and CDR2 sequences are SEHNR and FQNEAQ (reference sequence). The J segment lost 3 bases and the V segment lost 1 base, leaving 10 bases of the junction unmatched.